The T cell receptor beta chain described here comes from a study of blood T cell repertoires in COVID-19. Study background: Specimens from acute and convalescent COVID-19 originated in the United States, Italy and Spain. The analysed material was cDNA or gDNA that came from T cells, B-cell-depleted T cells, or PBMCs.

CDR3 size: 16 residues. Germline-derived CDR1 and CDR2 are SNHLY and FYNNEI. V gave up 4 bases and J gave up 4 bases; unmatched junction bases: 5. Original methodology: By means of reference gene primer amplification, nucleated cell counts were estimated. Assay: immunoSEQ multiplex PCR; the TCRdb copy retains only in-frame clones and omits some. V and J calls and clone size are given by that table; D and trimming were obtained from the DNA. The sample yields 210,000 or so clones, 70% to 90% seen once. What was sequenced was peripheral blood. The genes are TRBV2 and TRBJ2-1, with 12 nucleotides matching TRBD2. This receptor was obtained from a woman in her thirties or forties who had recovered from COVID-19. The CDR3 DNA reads TGTGCCAGCAGTGCGTTAACTAGCGGGGGGTACAATGAGCAGTTCTTC. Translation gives CASSALTSGGYNEQFF.